These 22 T cell receptor beta chains share one sample of origin, sequenced in a study of PD-1 blockade in classical Hodgkin lymphoma. The time point was: cycle 4 day 1 (C4D1), after six to seven weeks of nivolumab. All the patients suffered relapse after autologous stem cell transplantation, and brentuximab vedotin exposure differed. The authors purified CD4+ T cells from thawed PBMCs by magnetic negative selection. Profiling relied on immunoSEQ multiplex PCR, and the TCRdb table lists in-frame clones only, not all of them. Of about 27,000 clones listed, around 85% are singletons. The sample here was CD4+ T cells from blood, taken before the fourth cycle of nivolumab. These receptors all come from a human donor with classical Hodgkin lymphoma.

In its sample, this clone was seen once. The rearrangement joins TRBV27 to TRBJ1-1; no reliable D call. Looked up from germline, CDR1 is MNHEY and CDR2 is SMNVEV (reference sequence). The ends were cut back, 3 bases at V and 7 bases at J, with 18 bases in the middle. This CDR3 has 15 amino acids. CDR3 sequence: CASSFVYGPLGEAFF. CDR3 coding DNA: TGTGCCAGCAGTTTTGTATACGGACCCCTGGGTGAAGCTTTCTTT.

CDR3 bases: TGTGCCAGTTTGACCGGGCCGAACCGGGATACGCAGTATTTT. This sequence encodes CASLTGPNRDTQYF. The V and J genes are TRBV28 and TRBJ2-3; D remains unclear. The CDR3 contains 14 residues. Germline V gives CDR1 MDHEN, CDR2 SYDVKM. V shed 9 bases and J shed 6 bases, with 19 bases lying between them.

The chain employs TRBV28 and TRBJ2-4, with TRBD2 as a possible D gene (6 bases). Looked up from germline, CDR1 is MDHEN and CDR2 is SYDVKM. Trimming took 7 bases from V and 0 from J, leaving 13 bases between them. The CDR3 covers 15 residues. The CDR3 bases are TGTGCCAGCACCGCACCAGCGGGAGCCAAAAACATTCAGTACTTC. It is translated as CASTAPAGAKNIQYF. The full variable domain, with the rest looked up from reference TRBV28 and TRBJ2-4, is DVKVTQSSRYLVKRTGEKVFLECVQDMDHENMFWYRQDPGLGLRLIYFSYDVKMKEKGDIPEGYSVSREKKERFSLILESASTNQTSMYLCASTAPAGAKNIQYFGAGTRLSVL.

This chain connects TRBV19 to TRBJ2-1; TRBD1 is a possible D gene (5 bases). This CDR3 is built from 16 residues. The V end was cut by 5 bases, the J end by 0 bases, with 14 bases between. Looked up from germline, CDR1 is LNHDA and CDR2 is SQIVND (reference sequence). The CDR3 sequence: CASSPRGSFSYNEQFF. The CDR3 nucleotides are TGTGCCAGTAGTCCAAGGGGCAGCTTCTCCTACAATGAGCAGTTCTTC.

This chain uses TRBV19 with TRBJ2-2, with 9 bases that match TRBD2. Trimming took 6 bases from V and 5 from J; bases not matched to a gene: 4. The CDR3 loop spans 14 amino acids. Germline V gene data show CDR1 as LNHDA and CDR2 as SQIVND (reference sequence). The CDR3 is CASSGLARTGELFF. The CDR3 bases are TGTGCCAGTAGCGGACTAGCGAGGACCGGGGAGCTGTTTTTT.

This chain links TRBV18 with TRBJ2-7; possibly TRBD1 or TRBD2 for D (6 bases each). V lost 6 bases and J 4 bases, leaving 16 bases between the germline ends. Germline V CDR1 and CDR2: KGHSH, LQKENI. The CDR3 contains 14 residues. CDR3 nucleotide sequence: TGTGCCAGCTCCCCCGCGCAGGGGAGGTACGAGCAGTACTTC. Translating gives CASSPAQGRYEQYF.

The chain combines TRBV29-1 with TRBJ1-2; 7 bases agree with TRBD1. Germline assignment: CDR1 SQVTM and CDR2 ANQGSEA. The CDR3 loop spans 17 amino acids. Trimming took 2 bases from V and 8 from J; bases not matched to a gene: 20. CDR3 in DNA: TGCAGCGTTGAACAAACGACAGGGCCCGCCGCGTACCCCGGCTACACCTTC. Amino acids: CSVEQTTGPAAYPGYTF.

The chain is built from TRBV2 and TRBJ1-3, with D perhaps TRBD1 (6 bases). This CDR3 is built from 15 residues. Per the germline V gene, CDR1 is SNHLY and CDR2 is FYNNEI. V was shortened by 0 bases and J by 4 bases, with 10 bases between the two germline ends. The CDR3 DNA sequence: TGTGCCAGCAGTGAAGCGCTTACAGGGGGAAACACCATATATTTT. It yields the protein CASSEALTGGNTIYF.

The genes are TRBV2 and TRBJ2-7, with a possible D match to TRBD2 (5 bases). V was trimmed by 6 bases and J by 5 bases, leaving 14 bases between them. Germline V CDR1 and CDR2: SNHLY, FYNNEI. The CDR3 has 13 amino acids. This CDR3 reads CASSPAPRDEQYF. The CDR3 region has the DNA TGTGCCAGCAGCCCGGCCCCGCGGGACGAGCAGTACTTC. The full variable domain, completed using reference TRBV2 and TRBJ2-7, is EPEVTQTPSHQVTQMGQEVILRCVPISNHLYFYWYRQILGQKVEFLVSFYNNEISEKSEIFDDQFSVERPDGSNFTLKIRSTKLEDSAMYFCASSPAPRDEQYFGPGTRLTVT.

This chain links TRBV6-5 with TRBJ1-1; 7 nucleotides agree with TRBD1. CDR1 and CDR2 from the germline V gene are MNHEY and SVGAGI. The V gene end was trimmed by 5 bases and the J gene end by 4 bases; junction bases not matched to a gene: 7. The CDR3 consists of 14 residues. In DNA form, the CDR3 reads TGTGCCAGCAGTCAACAGGGGTCCAGCACTGAAGCTTTCTTT. Translated: CASSQQGSSTEAFF.

This clone came up once. The chain is built from TRBV5-1 and TRBJ2-1; TRBD2 aligns across 14 bases. The CDR3 totals 16 residues. V shed 0 bases, J shed 7 bases, and the junction held 3 bases outside the gene matches. CDR1 and CDR2 from the germline V gene are SGHRS and YFSETQ. CDR3 sequence reads: CASSLGGLAGENEQFF. In nucleotides, the CDR3 is TGCGCCAGCAGCTTGGGGGGACTAGCGGGAGAGAATGAGCAGTTCTTC.

This rearrangement joins TRBV7-6 to TRBJ2-7; D is ambiguous. Trimming removed 1 base at V and 4 bases at J, with 11 bases between. Germline V gene lookup returns CDR1 SGHVS and CDR2 FNYEAQ. The CDR3 is 14 amino acids. The CDR3 DNA reads as TGTGCCAGCAGCTTAGGCAGGATTGGGTACGAGCAGTACTTC. This translates into CASSLGRIGYEQYF.

The chain's CDR3 is CASNLAIAGYNEQFF. CDR3 nucleotides: TGTGCCAGCAACCTCGCAATAGCGGGGTACAATGAGCAGTTCTTC. The rearrangement links TRBV13 to TRBJ2-1; 8 bases agree with TRBD2. The germline CDR1 and CDR2 sequences are PRHDT and FYEKMQ (reference sequence). This CDR3 is 15 amino acids long. Trimming took 7 bases from V and 4 from J; bases not matched to a gene: 9.

This chain joins TRBV7-9 and TRBJ1-2, with 12 bases lining up with TRBD1. With V trimmed by 5 bases and J by 8 bases, 12 bases remained unmatched. This CDR3 has 16 residues. Germline V gene lookup returns CDR1 SEHNR and CDR2 FQNEAQ (reference sequence). CDR3 DNA: TGTGCCAGCAGCATCATTACGGGACAGGGGGCGAGGGGCTACACCTTC. Translating gives CASSIITGQGARGYTF.

The V gene is TRBV28, the J gene TRBJ2-1, with D perhaps TRBD2 (6 bases). Germline V gene lookup returns CDR1 MDHEN and CDR2 SYDVKM. CDR3 length equals 14 residues. Trimming took 7 bases from V and 7 from J, leaving 17 bases between them. Written as DNA, the CDR3 is TGTGCCAGCACGCTGCACGGGACTCCAAATGAGCAGTTCTTC. As protein: CASTLHGTPNEQFF.

This clone was found a few times. The V call is TRBV9, the J call TRBJ1-3; tentatively, D is TRBD1 (6 bases). CDR1 is SGDLS and CDR2 is YYNGEE in the germline V gene. This CDR3 spans 12 amino acids. The V and J ends lost 7 bases and 4 bases respectively, with 9 bases between them. The DNA for the CDR3 is TGTGCCAGCGGAGGACAGGGAAACACCATATATTTT. It encodes CASGGQGNTIYF.

The J gene is TRBJ1-1, the V gene TRBV19, with 9 nucleotides matching TRBD1. Germline V gives CDR1 LNHDA, CDR2 SQIVND (reference sequence). The CDR3 totals 13 residues. The CDR3 bases are TGTGCAGTTAGAGGGGGACAGGGTCCTGAAGCTTTCTTT. It yields the protein CAVRGGQGPEAFF.

The CDR3 sequence is CASSPKGLLNTGELFF. Here the CDR3 DNA reads TGTGCCAGCAGCCCTAAGGGACTCCTCAACACCGGGGAGCTGTTTTTT. The chain links TRBV2 to TRBJ2-2; perhaps TRBD2 as D (6 bases). Germline values: CDR1 SNHLY, CDR2 FYNNEI. Trimming removed 6 bases from V and 2 bases from J, with 16 bases in between. This CDR3 contains 16 residues.

This chain links TRBV2 with TRBJ2-3; D is possibly TRBD2 (6 bases). Germline V gene sequence: CDR1 SNHLY, CDR2 FYNNEI. The CDR3 sequence is 17 residues long. Trimming cost V 6 bases and J 2 bases, with 21 bases left between them. The CDR3 loop reads CASRVAELNHHTDTQYF. In nucleotides, the CDR3 is TGTGCCAGCAGAGTAGCGGAACTGAACCACCACACAGATACGCAGTATTTT.

V and J are TRBV25-1 and TRBJ2-2; D gene ambiguous. The CDR3 has 11 amino acids. Germline CDR1 and CDR2: MGHDK and SYGVNS. V shed 5 bases and J shed 7 bases, with 5 bases lying between them. The CDR3 coding sequence is TGTGCCAGCAGTAAGCACGGGGAGCTGTTTTTT. Protein sequence: CASSKHGELFF.

The rearrangement links TRBV15 to TRBJ2-1, with 7 bases identical to TRBD1. Germline values: CDR1 LNHNV, CDR2 YYDKDF (reference sequence). Germline trimming cut 5 bases from V and 4 bases from J; bases unmatched to any gene: 8. CDR3 length equals 15 residues. The CDR3 here is CATSFDRVGYNEQFF. CDR3 nucleotides: TGTGCCACCAGCTTCGACAGGGTCGGTTACAATGAGCAGTTCTTC.

This clone showed up just once. The V call is TRBV6-5, the J call TRBJ2-7; D unclear. The germline CDR1 and CDR2 sequences are MNHEY and SVGAGI. Trimming shortened V by 0 bases and J by 6 bases, and 12 bases separated the two germline ends. The CDR3 consists of 14 residues. CDR3 sequence: CASSYSKQRLEQYF. CDR3 nucleotide sequence: TGTGCCAGCAGTTACTCGAAACAGAGGCTCGAGCAGTACTTC.